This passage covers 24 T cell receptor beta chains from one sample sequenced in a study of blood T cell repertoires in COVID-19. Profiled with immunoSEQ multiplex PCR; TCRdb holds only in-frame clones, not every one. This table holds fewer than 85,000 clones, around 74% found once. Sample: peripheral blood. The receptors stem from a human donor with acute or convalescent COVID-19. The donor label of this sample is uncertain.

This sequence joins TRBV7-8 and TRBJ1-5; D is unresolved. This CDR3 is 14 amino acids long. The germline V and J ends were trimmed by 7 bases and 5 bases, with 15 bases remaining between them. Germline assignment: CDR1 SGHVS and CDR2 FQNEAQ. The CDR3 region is CASTEGRADQPQHF. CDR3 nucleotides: TGTGCCAGCACCGAGGGAAGGGCGGATCAGCCCCAGCATTTT.

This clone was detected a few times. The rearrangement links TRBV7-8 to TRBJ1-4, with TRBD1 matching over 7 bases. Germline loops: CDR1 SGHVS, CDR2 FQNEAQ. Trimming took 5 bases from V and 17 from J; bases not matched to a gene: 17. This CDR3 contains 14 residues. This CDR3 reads CASSPEQGSMLSFF. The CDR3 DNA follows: TGTGCCAGCAGCCCCGAACAGGGGTCCATGCTAAGCTTTTTT.

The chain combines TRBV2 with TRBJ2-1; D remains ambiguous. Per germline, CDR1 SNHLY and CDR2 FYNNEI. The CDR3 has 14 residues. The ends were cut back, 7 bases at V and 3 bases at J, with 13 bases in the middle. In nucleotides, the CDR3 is TGTGCCAGCAAGGTCACTATCGTCTACAATGAGCAGTTCTTC. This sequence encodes CASKVTIVYNEQFF. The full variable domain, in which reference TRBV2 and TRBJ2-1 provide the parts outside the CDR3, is EPEVTQTPSHQVTQMGQEVILRCVPISNHLYFYWYRQILGQKVEFLVSFYNNEISEKSEIFDDQFSVERPDGSNFTLKIRSTKLEDSAMYFCASKVTIVYNEQFFGPGTRLTVL.

The DNA for the CDR3 is TGTGCCTGGAGTCGGGCCGGGGAGCTGTTTTTT. Its translation: CAWSRAGELFF. The chain has TRBV30 and TRBJ2-2; D unclear. The V gene lost 2 bases and the J gene lost 6 bases, with 4 bases spanning the gap. Germline assignment: CDR1 GTSNPN and CDR2 SVGIG (reference sequence). The CDR3 covers 11 residues.

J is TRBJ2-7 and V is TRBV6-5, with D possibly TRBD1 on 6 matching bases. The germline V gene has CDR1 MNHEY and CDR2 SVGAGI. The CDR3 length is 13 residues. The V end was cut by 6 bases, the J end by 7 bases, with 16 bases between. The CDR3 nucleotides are TGTGCCAGCAGCGTAGACAGGATGAGGGAGCAGTACTTC. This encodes CASSVDRMREQYF.

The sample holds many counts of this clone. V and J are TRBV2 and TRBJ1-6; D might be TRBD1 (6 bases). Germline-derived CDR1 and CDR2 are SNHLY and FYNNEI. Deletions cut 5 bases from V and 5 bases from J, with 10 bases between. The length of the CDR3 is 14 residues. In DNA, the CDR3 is TGTGCCAGCAGTCCAGGGGCGGATAATTCACCCCTCCACTTT. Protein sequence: CASSPGADNSPLHF.

The CDR3 sequence is CASSLAGVQTQYF. For the CDR3, the DNA is TGTGCCAGCAGCTTAGCGGGAGTCCAGACCCAGTACTTC. The chain combines TRBV7-2 with TRBJ2-5; a possible D gene is TRBD2 (5 bases). V was clipped by 0 bases and J by 6 bases, with 8 bases between them. The CDR3 has 13 residues. CDR1 SGHTA and CDR2 FQGNSA come from the germline V gene. The entire variable domain, with the rest obtained from reference TRBV7-2 and TRBJ2-5, is as follows: GAGVSQSPSNKVTEKGKDVELRCDPISGHTALYWYRQSLGQGLEFLIYFQGNSAPDKSGLPSDRFSAERTGGSVSTLTIQRTQQEDSAVYLCASSLAGVQTQYFGPGTRLLVL.

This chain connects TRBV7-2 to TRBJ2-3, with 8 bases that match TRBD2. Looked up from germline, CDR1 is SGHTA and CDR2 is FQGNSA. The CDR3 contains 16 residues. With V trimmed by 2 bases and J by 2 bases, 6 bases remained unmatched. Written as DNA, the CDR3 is TGTGCCAGCAGCTTACGGCCGGGAGGGGTCACAGATACGCAGTATTTT. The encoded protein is CASSLRPGGVTDTQYF. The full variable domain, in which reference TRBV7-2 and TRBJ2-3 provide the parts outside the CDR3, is GAGVSQSPSNKVTEKGKDVELRCDPISGHTALYWYRQSLGQGLEFLIYFQGNSAPDKSGLPSDRFSAERTGGSVSTLTIQRTQQEDSAVYLCASSLRPGGVTDTQYFGPGTRLTVL.

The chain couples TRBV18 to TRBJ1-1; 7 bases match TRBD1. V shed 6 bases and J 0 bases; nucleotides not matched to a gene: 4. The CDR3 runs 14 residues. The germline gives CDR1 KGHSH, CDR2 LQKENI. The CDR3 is CASSGQRMNTEAFF. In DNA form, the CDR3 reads TGTGCCAGCTCGGGACAGAGGATGAACACTGAAGCTTTCTTT.

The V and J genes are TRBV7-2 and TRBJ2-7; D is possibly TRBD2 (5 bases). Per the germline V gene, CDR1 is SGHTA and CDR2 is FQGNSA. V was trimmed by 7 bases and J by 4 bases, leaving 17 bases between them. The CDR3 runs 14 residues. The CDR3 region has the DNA TGTGCCAGCACCGATTCGAGCGGCGGGTACGAGCAGTACTTC. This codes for CASTDSSGGYEQYF.

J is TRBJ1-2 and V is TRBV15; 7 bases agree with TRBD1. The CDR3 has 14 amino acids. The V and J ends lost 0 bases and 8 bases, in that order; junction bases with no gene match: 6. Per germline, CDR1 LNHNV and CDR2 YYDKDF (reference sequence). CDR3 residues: CATSRDGTESGYTF. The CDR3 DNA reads TGTGCCACCAGCAGAGATGGGACAGAATCCGGCTACACCTTC.

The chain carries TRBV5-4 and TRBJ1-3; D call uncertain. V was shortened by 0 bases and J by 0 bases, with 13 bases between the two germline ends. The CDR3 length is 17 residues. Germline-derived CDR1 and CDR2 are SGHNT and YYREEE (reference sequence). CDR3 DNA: TGTGCCAGCAGCTTGGGATCCGGTGCAGGCTCTGGAAACACCATATATTTT. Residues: CASSLGSGAGSGNTIYF.

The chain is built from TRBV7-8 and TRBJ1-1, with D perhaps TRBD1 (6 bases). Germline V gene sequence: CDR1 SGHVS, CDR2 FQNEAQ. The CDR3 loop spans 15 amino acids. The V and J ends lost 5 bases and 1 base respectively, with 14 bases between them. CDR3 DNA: TGTGCCAGCAGCCTTCAGACAGGAACGAACACTGAAGCTTTCTTT. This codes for CASSLQTGTNTEAFF.

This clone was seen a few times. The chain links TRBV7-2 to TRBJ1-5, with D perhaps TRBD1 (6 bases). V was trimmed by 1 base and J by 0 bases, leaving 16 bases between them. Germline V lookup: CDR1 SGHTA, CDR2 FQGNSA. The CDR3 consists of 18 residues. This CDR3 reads CASSLVATGHDSNQPQHF. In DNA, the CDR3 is TGTGCCAGCAGCTTAGTGGCGACAGGTCACGATAGCAATCAGCCCCAGCATTTT.

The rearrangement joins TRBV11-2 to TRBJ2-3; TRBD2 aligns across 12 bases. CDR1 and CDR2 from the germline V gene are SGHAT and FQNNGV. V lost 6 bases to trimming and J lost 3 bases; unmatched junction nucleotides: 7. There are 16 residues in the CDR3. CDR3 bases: TGTGCCAGCAGTCACCCTAGCGGGGGGGCTACAGATACGCAGTATTTT. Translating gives CASSHPSGGATDTQYF. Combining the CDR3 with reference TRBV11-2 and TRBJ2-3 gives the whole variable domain EAGVAQSPRYKIIEKRQSVAFWCNPISGHATLYWYQQILGQGPKLLIQFQNNGVVDDSQLPKDRFSAERLKGVDSTLKIQPAKLEDSAVYLCASSHPSGGATDTQYFGPGTRLTVL.

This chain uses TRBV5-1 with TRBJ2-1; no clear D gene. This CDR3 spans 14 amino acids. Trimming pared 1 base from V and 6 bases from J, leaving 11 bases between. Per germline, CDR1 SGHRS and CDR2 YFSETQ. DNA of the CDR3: TGCGCCAGCAGCTTGTCCGGGTTTGCCAATGAGCAGTTCTTC. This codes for CASSLSGFANEQFF.

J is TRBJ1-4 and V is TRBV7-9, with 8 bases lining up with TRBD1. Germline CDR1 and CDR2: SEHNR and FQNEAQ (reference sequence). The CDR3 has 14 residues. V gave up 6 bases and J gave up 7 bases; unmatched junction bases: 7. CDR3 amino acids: CASSTGTGSEKLFF. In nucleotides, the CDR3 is TGTGCCAGCAGTACTGGGACAGGCAGTGAAAAACTGTTTTTT.

The CDR3 nucleotides read TGTGCCAGCAGTTCCCCCAGGATAAGCTCCTACAATGAGCAGTTCTTC. Protein: CASSSPRISSYNEQFF. The chain couples TRBV28 to TRBJ2-1; D not certain. Looked up from germline, CDR1 is MDHEN and CDR2 is SYDVKM. This CDR3 spans 16 amino acids. V was pared by 4 bases and J by 0 bases, with 13 bases between.

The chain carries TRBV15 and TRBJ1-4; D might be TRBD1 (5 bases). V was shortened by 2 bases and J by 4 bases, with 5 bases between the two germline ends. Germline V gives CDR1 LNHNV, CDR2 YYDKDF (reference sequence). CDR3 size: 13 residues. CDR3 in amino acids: CATSRQGNEKLFF. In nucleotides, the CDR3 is TGTGCCACCAGCAGACAGGGTAATGAAAAACTGTTTTTT. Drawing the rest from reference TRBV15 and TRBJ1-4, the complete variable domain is DAMVIQNPRYQVTQFGKPVTLSCSQTLNHNVMYWYQQKSSQAPKLLFHYYDKDFNNEADTPDNFQSRRPNTSFCFLDIRSPGLGDTAMYLCATSRQGNEKLFFGSGTQLSVL.

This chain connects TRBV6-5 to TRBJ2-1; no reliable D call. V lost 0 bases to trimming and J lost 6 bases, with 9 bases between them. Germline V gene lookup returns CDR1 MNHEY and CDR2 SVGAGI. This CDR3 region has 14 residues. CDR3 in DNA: TGTGCCAGCAGTTACTCCGGCGGCGTCAATGAGCAGTTCTTC. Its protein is CASSYSGGVNEQFF.

CDR3 protein: CASSLGTLYEQYF. CDR3 coding DNA: TGTGCCAGTAGTCTCGGGACACTATACGAGCAGTACTTC. The chain is built from TRBV19 and TRBJ2-7, with a weak D call TRBD1 (6 bases). With 5 bases removed from V and 4 bases from J, the gap between germline ends came to 12 bases. This CDR3 has 13 amino acids. Germline assignment: CDR1 LNHDA and CDR2 SQIVND (reference sequence).

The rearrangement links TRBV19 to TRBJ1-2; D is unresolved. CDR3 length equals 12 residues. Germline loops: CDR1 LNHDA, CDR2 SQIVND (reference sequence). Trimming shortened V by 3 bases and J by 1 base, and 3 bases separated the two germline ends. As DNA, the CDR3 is TGTGCCAGTAGTATCAATAACTATGGCTACACCTTC. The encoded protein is CASSINNYGYTF.

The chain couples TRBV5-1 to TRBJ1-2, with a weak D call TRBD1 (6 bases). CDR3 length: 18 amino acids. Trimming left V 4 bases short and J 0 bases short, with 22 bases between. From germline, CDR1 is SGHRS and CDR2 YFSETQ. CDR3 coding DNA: TGCGCCAGCAGCCCCGCGACAGGACTGCAAAACGCTAACTATGGCTACACCTTC. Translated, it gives CASSPATGLQNANYGYTF.

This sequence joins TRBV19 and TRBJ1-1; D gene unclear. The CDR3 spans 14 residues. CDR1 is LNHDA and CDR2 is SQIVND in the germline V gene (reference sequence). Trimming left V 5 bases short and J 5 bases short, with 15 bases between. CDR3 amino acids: CASSRSGGLTEAFF. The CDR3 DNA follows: TGTGCCAGTAGTCGGTCTGGAGGGTTGACTGAAGCTTTCTTT.